A single sample gave rise to the 3 T cell receptor beta chains below, sequenced in a study of cytomegalovirus exposure and HLA in healthy donors. PCR employed 60 Vbeta and 13 Jbeta primers. Data came from immunoSEQ multiplex PCR; TCRdb stores just in-frame clones and leaves some out. Of 150,000 to 200,000 clones in the sample, around 84% were seen once. The sample taken for sequencing was PBMCs. Every receptor here comes from a woman aged 18-35 years in good health and CMV-seronegative.

V and J are TRBV7-2 and TRBJ2-7; TRBD1 agrees at 8 bases. The germline gives CDR1 SGHTA, CDR2 FQGNSA. The CDR3 covers 14 residues. J gave up 4 bases and V 4 bases, and 6 bases lay outside the gene matches. The CDR3 coding sequence is TGTGCCAGCAGCTACCTAGGACAGGGTTACGAGCAGTACTTC. Amino acid sequence: CASSYLGQGYEQYF. Together with reference TRBV7-2 and TRBJ2-7, the CDR3 gives the full variable domain: GAGVSQSPSNKVTEKGKDVELRCDPISGHTALYWYRQSLGQGLEFLIYFQGNSAPDKSGLPSDRFSAERTGGSVSTLTIQRTQQEDSAVYLCASSYLGQGYEQYFGPGTRLTVT.

This clone showed up just once. The rearrangement uses TRBV11-3 and TRBJ2-5; the match to TRBD1 covers 12 bases. Germline CDR1 reads SGHNT; CDR2 reads YENEEA. The ends lost 9 bases at V and 5 bases at J; junction bases unmatched: 19. The CDR3 is 18 residues long. CDR3 bases: TGTGCCAGTCTAGAGAAAGACCGGGACAGGGGGCACGGGGAGACCCAGTACTTC. It translates to CASLEKDRDRGHGETQYF.

In this sample, this clone turned up a few times. Other DNA variants within this sample encode the same CDR3. The genes are TRBV7-2 and TRBJ2-3; D remains ambiguous. Germline V lookup: CDR1 SGHTA, CDR2 FQGNSA. This CDR3 region has 14 residues. The V and J ends lost 5 bases and 3 bases respectively, with 12 bases between them. CDR3 protein: CASSDFYGTDTQYF. The CDR3 DNA sequence: TGTGCCAGCAGCGATTTTTACGGTACAGATACGCAGTATTTT.